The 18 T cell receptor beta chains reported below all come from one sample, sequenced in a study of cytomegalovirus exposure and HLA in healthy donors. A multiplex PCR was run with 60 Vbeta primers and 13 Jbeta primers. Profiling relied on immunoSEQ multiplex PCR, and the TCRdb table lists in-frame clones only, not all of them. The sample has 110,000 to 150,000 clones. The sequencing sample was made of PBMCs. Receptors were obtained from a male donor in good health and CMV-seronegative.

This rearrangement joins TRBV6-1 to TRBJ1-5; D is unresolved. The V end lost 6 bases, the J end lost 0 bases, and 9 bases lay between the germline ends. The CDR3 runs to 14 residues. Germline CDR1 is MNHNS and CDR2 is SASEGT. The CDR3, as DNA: TGTGCCAGCAGCGGTCTCTATAGCAATCAGCCCCAGCATTTT. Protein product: CASSGLYSNQPQHF.

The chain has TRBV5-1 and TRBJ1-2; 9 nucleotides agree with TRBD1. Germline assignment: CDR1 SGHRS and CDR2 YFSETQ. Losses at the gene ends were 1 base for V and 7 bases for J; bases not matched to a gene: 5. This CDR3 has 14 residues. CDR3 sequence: CASSLFGTGTGYTF. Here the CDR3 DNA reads TGCGCCAGCAGCTTGTTTGGGACAGGGACTGGCTACACCTTC.

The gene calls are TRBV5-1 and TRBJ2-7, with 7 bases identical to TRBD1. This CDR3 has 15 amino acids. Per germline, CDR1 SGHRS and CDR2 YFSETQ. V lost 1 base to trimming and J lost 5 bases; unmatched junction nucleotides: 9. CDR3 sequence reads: CASSLRDSNLNEQYF. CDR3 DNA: TGCGCCAGCAGCTTGAGGGACAGTAACTTAAACGAGCAGTACTTC.

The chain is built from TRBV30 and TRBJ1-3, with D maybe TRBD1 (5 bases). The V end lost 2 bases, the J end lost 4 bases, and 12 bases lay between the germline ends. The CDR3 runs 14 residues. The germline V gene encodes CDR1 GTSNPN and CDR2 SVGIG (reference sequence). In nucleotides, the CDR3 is TGTGCCTGGAGTAGGCAGGGTGGGGGAAACACCATATATTTT. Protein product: CAWSRQGGGNTIYF.

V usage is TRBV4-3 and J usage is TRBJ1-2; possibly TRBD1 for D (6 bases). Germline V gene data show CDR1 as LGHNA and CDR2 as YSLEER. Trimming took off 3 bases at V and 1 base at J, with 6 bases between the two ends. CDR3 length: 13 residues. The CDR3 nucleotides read TGCGCCAGCAGCCAGGACAGTAACTATGGCTACACCTTC. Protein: CASSQDSNYGYTF.

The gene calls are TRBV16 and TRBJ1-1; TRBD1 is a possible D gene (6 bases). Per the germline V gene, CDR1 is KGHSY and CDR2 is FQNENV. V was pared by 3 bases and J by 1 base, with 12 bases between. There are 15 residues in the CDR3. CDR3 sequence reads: CASSHSQGRNTEAFF. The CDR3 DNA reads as TGTGCCAGCAGCCACTCACAGGGACGGAACACTGAAGCTTTCTTT.

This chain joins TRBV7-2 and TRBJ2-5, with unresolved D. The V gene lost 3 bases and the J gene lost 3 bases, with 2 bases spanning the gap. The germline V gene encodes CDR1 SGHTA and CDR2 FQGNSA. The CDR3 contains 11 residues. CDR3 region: CASSFKETQYF. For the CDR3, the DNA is TGTGCCAGCAGCTTTAAAGAGACCCAGTACTTC. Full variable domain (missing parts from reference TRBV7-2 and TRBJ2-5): GAGVSQSPSNKVTEKGKDVELRCDPISGHTALYWYRQSLGQGLEFLIYFQGNSAPDKSGLPSDRFSAERTGGSVSTLTIQRTQQEDSAVYLCASSFKETQYFGPGTRLLVL.

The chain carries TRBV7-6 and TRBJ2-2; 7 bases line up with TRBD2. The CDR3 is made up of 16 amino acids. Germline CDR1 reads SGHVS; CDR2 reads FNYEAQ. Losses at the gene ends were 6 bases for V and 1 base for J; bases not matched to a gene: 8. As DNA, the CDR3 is TGTGCCAGCAGTTCATCGCAGCGGGGGAACACCGGGGAGCTGTTTTTT. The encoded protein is CASSSSQRGNTGELFF. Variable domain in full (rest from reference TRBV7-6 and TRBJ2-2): GAGVSQSPRYKVTKRGQDVALRCDPISGHVSLYWYRQALGQGPEFLTYFNYEAQQDKSGLPNDRFSAERPEGSISTLTIQRTEQRDSAMYRCASSSSQRGNTGELFFGEGSRLTVL.

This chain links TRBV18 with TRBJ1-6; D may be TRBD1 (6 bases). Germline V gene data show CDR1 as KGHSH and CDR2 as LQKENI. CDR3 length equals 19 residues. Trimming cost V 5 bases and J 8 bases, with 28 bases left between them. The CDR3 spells CASSALARDIPASDSPLHF. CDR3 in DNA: TGTGCCAGCTCAGCCCTAGCTCGGGACATCCCGGCTTCGGATTCACCCCTCCACTTT.

CDR3 sequence: CASSLDRGITKNIQYF. Here the CDR3 DNA reads TGTGCCAGCAGCCTAGACAGGGGGATAACCAAAAACATTCAGTACTTC. V usage is TRBV5-6 and J usage is TRBJ2-4; 9 bases agree with TRBD1. The CDR3 spans 16 residues. Per the germline V gene, CDR1 is SGHDT and CDR2 is YYEEEE. The J segment lost 2 bases and the V segment lost 4 bases, leaving 7 bases of the junction unmatched.

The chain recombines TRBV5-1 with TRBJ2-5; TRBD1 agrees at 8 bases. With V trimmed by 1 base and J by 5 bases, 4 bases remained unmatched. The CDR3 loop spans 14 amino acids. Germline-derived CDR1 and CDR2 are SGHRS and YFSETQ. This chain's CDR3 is CASSLRTGRETQYF. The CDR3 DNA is TGCGCCAGCAGCTTGAGGACAGGGAGGGAGACCCAGTACTTC.

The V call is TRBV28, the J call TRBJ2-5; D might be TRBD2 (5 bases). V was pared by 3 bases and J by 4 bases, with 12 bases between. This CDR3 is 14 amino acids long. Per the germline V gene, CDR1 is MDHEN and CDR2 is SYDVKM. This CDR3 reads CASSLSPGTETQYF. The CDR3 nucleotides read TGTGCCAGCAGTTTGAGTCCGGGAACAGAGACCCAGTACTTC. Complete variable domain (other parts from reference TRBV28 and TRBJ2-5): DVKVTQSSRYLVKRTGEKVFLECVQDMDHENMFWYRQDPGLGLRLIYFSYDVKMKEKGDIPEGYSVSREKKERFSLILESASTNQTSMYLCASSLSPGTETQYFGPGTRLLVL.

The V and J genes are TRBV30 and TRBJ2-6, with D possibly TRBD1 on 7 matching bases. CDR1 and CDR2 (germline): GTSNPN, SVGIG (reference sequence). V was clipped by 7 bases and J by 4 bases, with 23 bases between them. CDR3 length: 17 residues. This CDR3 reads CAFRQKEGADGANVLTF. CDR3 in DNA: TGTGCCTTTCGTCAGAAGGAGGGGGCGGACGGGGCCAACGTCCTGACTTTC.

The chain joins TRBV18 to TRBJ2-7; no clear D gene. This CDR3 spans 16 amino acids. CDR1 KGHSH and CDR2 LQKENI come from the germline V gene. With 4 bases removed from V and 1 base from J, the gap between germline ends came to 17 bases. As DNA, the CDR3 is TGTGCCAGCTCACGATTATCTGACACGTATTCCTACGAGCAGTACTTC. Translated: CASSRLSDTYSYEQYF.

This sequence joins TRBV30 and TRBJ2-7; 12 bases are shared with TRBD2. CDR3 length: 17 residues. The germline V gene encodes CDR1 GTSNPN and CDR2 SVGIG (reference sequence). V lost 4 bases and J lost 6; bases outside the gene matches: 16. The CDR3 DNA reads TGTGCCTGGATCACCCCGGGACTAGCGGGCGGCCTGGGCGAGCAGTACTTC. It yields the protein CAWITPGLAGGLGEQYF.

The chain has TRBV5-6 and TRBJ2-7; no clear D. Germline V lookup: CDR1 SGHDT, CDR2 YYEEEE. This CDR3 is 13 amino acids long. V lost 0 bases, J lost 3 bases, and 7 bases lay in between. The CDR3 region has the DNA TGTGCCAGCAGCTTGGTCTCAGACTACGAGCAGTACTTC. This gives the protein CASSLVSDYEQYF.

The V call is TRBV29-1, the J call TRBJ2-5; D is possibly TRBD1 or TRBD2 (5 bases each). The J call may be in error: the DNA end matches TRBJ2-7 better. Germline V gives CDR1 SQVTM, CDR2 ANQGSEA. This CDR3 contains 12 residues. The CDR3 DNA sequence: TGCAGCGCCCGGGACGGGGACTACGAGCAGTACTTC. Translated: CSARDGDYEQYF.

DNA of the CDR3: TGTGCCAGCACCTTAGGACTAGCGCCTGGGGGGGATACGCAGTATTTT. Translation gives CASTLGLAPGGDTQYF. The V call is TRBV9, the J call TRBJ2-3; 9 bases align to TRBD2. This CDR3 contains 16 residues. Germline loops: CDR1 SGDLS, CDR2 YYNGEE. J was trimmed by 6 bases and V by 6 bases; bases with no gene match: 14.